This note documents a single T cell receptor beta chain sequence. The antigen remains unidentified. This record belongs to a study of long-term antiretroviral therapy in people with HIV. Findings and caveats of the study: Repertoires from HIV showed CDR3 length ranges narrower than those of controls. Clones showing expansion before ART dominated the repertoire at all time points.

The CDR3 spans 15 residues. Germline CDR1 reads SGHRS; CDR2 reads YFSETQ. V shed 2 bases and J shed 0 bases, with 9 bases lying between them. At survey level, the immunoSEQ assay was run in its v3.0 version. Sequencing had a target that covered about 40,000-50,000 T-cell genomes per sample. Only in-frame clones appear in the TCRdb table, and some are missing; sequencing was by immunoSEQ multiplex PCR. This table holds roughly 26,000 clones, 85% to 95% found once. The sample consisted of unsorted PBMCs, taken around 5.2 years after starting antiretroviral therapy. The TCR sequence derives from a woman aged 50 to 60 with HIV. The chain has TRBV5-1 and TRBJ1-5, with TRBD1 as a possible D gene (5 bases). The CDR3: CASSLGTDSNQPQHF. The CDR3 DNA is TGCGCCAGCAGCTTAGGGACGGATAGCAATCAGCCCCAGCATTTT.